This TCR beta chain was found in a study of blood T cell repertoires in COVID-19. Study-wide background: The origin of the acute and convalescent COVID-19 samples was the United States, Italy and Spain. PBMCs, B-cell-depleted T cells, or T cells provided the cDNA or gDNA that made up the material.

Germline V CDR1 and CDR2: SGHDT, YYEEEE. The V and J ends lost 2 bases and 2 bases respectively, with 11 bases between them. The CDR3 totals 15 residues. Participant-given clinical history determined each cohort assignment. In the original workflow: Reference gene primer amplification gave nucleated cell count estimates. The repertoire was sequenced with immunoSEQ multiplex PCR; TCRdb's copy has only in-frame clones and lacks some. V and J calls and clone size come straight from that table; D and trimming were deduced from the DNA. The sample carries some 240,000 clones, approximately 84% recorded once.

Sequencing was carried out using PBMCs or T cells enriched from blood (not recorded which). The source of this sequence is a woman aged 50 to 60 who had been exposed to COVID-19. The chain links TRBV5-6 to TRBJ2-1; the D gene is possibly TRBD2 (7 bases). CDR3 nucleotide sequence: TGTGCCAGCAGCTTCCTAGGGGGGGCCTACAATGAGCAGTTCTTC. Protein sequence: CASSFLGGAYNEQFF.